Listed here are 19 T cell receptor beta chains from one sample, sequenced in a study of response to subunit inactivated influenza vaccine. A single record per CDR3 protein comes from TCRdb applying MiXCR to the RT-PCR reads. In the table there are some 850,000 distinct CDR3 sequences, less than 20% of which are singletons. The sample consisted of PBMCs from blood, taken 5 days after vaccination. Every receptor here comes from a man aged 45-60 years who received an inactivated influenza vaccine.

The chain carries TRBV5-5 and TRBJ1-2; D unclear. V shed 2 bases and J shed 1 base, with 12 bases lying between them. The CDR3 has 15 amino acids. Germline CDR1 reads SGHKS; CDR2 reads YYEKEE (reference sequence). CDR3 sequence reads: CASSLVRDHNYGYTF. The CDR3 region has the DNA TGTGCCAGCAGCTTAGTACGGGATCATAACTATGGCTACACCTTC.

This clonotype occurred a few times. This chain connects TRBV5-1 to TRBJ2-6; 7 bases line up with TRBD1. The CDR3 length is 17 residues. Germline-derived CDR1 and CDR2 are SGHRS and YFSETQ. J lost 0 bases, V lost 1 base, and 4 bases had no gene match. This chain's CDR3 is CASSLTGVPSGANVLTF. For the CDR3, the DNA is TGCGCCAGCAGCTTGACAGGGGTCCCCTCTGGGGCCAACGTCCTGACTTTC.

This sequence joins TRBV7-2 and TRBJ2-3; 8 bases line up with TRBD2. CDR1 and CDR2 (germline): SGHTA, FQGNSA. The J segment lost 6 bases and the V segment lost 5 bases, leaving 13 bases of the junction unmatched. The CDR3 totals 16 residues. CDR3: CASSRLRGGGSDTQYF. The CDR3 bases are TGTGCCAGCAGCCGACTACGCGGCGGGGGGTCCGATACGCAGTATTTT.

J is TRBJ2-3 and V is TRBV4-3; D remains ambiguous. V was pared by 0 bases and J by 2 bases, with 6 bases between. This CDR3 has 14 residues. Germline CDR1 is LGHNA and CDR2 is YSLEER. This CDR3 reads CASSQDWDTDTQYF. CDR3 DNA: TGCGCCAGCAGCCAAGATTGGGACACAGATACGCAGTATTTT.

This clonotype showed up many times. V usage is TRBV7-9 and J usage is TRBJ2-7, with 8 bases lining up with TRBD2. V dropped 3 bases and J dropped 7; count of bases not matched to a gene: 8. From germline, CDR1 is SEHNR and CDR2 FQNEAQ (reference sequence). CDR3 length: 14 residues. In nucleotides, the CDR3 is TGTGCCAGCAGCTTCCCGGGACTAGGTGCAGAGCAGTACTTC. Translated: CASSFPGLGAEQYF.

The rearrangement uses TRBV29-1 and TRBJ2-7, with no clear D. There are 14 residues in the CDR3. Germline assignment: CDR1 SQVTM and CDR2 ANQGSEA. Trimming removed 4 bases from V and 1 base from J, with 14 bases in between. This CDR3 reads CSVGDAPRSYEQYF. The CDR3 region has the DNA TGCAGCGTTGGAGACGCCCCCCGATCCTACGAGCAGTACTTC.

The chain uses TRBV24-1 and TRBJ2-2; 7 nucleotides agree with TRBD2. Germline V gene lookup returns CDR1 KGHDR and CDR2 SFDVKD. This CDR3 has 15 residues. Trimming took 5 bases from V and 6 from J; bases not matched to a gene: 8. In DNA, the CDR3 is TGTGCCACCAGTGGGACCGGGACTAAGGCCGGGGAGCTGTTTTTT. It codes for CATSGTGTKAGELFF.

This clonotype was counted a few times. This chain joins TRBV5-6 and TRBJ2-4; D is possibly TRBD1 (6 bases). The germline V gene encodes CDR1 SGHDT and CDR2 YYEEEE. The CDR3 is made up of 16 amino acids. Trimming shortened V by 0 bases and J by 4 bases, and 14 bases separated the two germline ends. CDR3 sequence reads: CASSLEVGQVKNIQYF. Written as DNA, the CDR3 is TGTGCCAGCAGCTTGGAAGTGGGACAAGTAAAAAACATTCAGTACTTC. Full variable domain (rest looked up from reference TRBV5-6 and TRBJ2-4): DAGVTQSPTHLIKTRGQQVTLRCSPKSGHDTVSWYQQALGQGPQFIFQYYEEEERQRGNFPDRFSGHQFPNYSSELNVNALLLGDSALYLCASSLEVGQVKNIQYFGAGTRLSVL.

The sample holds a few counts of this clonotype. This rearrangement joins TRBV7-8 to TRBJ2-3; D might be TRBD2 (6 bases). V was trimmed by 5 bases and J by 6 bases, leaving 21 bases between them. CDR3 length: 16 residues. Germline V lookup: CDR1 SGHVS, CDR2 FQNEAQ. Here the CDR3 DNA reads TGTGCCAGCAGCCACAGCCGGGACTTACCGTGGGATACGCAGTATTTT. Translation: CASSHSRDLPWDTQYF.

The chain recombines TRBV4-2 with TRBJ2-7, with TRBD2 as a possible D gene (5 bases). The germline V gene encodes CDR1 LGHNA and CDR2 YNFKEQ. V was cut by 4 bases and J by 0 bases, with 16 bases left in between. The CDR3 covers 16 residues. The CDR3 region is CASSLATTGSSYEQYF. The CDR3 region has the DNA TGTGCCAGCAGCCTGGCGACGACGGGGAGCTCCTACGAGCAGTACTTC.

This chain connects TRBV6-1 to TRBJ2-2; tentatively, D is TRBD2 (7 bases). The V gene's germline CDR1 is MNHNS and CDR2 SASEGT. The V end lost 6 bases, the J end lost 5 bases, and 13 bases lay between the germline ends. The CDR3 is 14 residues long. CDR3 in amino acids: CASSIRGGTGELFF. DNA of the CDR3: TGTGCCAGCAGCATTAGGGGGGGAACCGGGGAGCTGTTTTTT.

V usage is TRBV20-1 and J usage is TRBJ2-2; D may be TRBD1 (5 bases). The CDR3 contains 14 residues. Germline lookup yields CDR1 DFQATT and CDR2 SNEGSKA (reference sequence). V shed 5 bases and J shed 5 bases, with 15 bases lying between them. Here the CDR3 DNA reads TGCAGTGCTCGACCAGGGCATCGGACCGGGGAGCTGTTTTTT. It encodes CSARPGHRTGELFF.

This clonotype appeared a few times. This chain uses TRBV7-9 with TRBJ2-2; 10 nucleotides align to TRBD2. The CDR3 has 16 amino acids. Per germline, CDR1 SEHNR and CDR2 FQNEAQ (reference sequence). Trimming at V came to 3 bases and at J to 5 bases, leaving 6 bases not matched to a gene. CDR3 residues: CASSLWLAGATGELFF. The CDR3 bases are TGTGCCAGCAGCTTGTGGCTAGCGGGAGCTACCGGGGAGCTGTTTTTT.

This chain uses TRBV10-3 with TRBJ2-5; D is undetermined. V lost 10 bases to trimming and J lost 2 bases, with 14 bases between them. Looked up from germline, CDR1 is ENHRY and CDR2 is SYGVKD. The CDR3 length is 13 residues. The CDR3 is CATDRSRQETQYF. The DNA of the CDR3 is TGTGCCACCGATCGGAGCAGGCAAGAGACCCAGTACTTC.

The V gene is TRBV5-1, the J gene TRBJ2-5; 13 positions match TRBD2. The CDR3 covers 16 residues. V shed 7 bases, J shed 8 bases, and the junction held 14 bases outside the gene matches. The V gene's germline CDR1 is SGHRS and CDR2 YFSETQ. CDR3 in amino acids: CASGRTSGGTGDTQYF. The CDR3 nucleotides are TGCGCCAGCGGAAGGACTAGCGGGGGAACCGGGGACACCCAGTACTTC.

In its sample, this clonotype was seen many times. The CDR3, as DNA: TGTGCCAGCAGTTTGTCCCTAGCGGTAAATGAGCAGTTCTTC. Translation gives CASSLSLAVNEQFF. The rearrangement joins TRBV12-3 or TRBV12-4 to TRBJ2-1; 7 positions agree with TRBD2. Trimming at V came to 3 bases and at J to 7 bases, leaving 6 bases not matched to a gene. This CDR3 contains 14 residues.

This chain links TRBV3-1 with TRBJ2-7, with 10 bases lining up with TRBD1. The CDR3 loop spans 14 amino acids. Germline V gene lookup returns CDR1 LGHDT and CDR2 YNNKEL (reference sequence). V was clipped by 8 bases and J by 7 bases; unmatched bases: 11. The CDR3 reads CASSPGDRGREQYF. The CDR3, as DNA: TGTGCCAGCTCCCCCGGGGACAGGGGTAGGGAGCAGTACTTC.

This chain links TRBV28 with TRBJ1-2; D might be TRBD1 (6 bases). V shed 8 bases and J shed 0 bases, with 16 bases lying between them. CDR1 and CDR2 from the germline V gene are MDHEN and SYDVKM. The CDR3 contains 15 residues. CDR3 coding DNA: TGTGCCAGCGGGGGGGGCACAACTTCTAACTATGGCTACACCTTC. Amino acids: CASGGGTTSNYGYTF.

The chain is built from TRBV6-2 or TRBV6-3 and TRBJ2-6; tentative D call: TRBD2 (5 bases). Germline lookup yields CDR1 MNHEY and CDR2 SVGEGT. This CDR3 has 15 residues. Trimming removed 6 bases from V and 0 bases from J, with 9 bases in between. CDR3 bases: TGTGCCAGCAGCCGGAGGAGCTCTGGGGCCAACGTCCTGACTTTC. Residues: CASSRRSSGANVLTF.